The clone carrying this T cell receptor beta chain was seen once. Its antigen is not identified. CDR1 and CDR2 from the germline V gene are SGHTA and FQGTGA. The V gene lost 5 bases and the J gene lost 5 bases, with 18 bases spanning the gap. This CDR3 contains 15 residues. These data come from a study of CD8 T cells in Susac syndrome. Findings of the study overall: A relatively small number of individuals underwent TCR sequencing and HLA analysis.

It was healthy donors who served as the controls, matched for age and sex. CD8+ and CD4+ T cells were negatively isolated; TEMRA cells were FACS-enriched. With random hexamers, roughly 0.5 to 1 ug RNA was reverse transcribed. Multiplex immunoSEQ PCR targeted 54 Vbeta and 13 Jbeta TCR beta segments. MiXCR, applied by TCRdb to the immunoSEQ multiplex PCR reads, yields one record per CDR3 protein. Altogether some 90,000 distinct CDR3 sequences are present, 85% to 95% being singletons, with the ten largest covering around 0.3%. Sequenced material: CD8+ T cells from PBMCs. This clonotype was sampled from a human donor in good health. The rearrangement links TRBV7-3 to TRBJ2-5; TRBD1 is a possible D gene (5 bases). Here the CDR3 DNA reads TGTGCCAGCAGCCGTGCACCCAGGGTAGGGGAGACCCAGTACTTC. Translated, it gives CASSRAPRVGETQYF.